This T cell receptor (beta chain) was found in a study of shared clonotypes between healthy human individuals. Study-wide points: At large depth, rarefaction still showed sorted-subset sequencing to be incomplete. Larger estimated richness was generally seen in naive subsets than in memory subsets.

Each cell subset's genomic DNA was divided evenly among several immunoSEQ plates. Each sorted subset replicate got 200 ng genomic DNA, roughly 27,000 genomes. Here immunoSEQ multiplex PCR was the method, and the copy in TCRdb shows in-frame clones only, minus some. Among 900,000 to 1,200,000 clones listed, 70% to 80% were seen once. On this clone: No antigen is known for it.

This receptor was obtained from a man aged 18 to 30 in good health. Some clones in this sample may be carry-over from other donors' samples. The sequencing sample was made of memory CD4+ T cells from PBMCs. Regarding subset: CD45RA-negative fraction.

CDR3 region: CATSLGDTQYF. CDR3 DNA: TGTGCCACCTCATTGGGAGATACGCAGTATTTT. The V gene is TRBV6-1, the J gene TRBJ2-3; no clear D. V lost 10 bases and J 5 bases, leaving 10 bases between the germline ends. Germline CDR1 and CDR2: MNHNS and SASEGT. The CDR3 covers 11 residues.